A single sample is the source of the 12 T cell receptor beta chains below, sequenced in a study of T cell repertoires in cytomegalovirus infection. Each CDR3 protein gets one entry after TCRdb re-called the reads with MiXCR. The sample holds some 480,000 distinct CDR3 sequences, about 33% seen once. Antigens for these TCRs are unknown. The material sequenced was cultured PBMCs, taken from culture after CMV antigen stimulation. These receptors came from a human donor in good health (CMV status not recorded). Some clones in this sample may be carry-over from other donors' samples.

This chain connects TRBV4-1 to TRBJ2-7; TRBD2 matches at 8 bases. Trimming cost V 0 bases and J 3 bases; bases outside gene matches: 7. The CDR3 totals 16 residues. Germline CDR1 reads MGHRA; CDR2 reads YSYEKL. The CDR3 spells CASSQEAGGGFYEQYV. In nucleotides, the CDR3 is TGCGCCAGCAGCCAAGAGGCGGGGGGAGGATTCTACGAGCAGTACGTC.

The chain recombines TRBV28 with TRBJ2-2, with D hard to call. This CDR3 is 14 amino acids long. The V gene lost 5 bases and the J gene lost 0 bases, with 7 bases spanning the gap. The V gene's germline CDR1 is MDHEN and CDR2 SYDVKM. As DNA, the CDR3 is TGTGCCAGCAGTCGACATACGAACACCGGGGAGCTGTTTTTT. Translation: CASSRHTNTGELFF.

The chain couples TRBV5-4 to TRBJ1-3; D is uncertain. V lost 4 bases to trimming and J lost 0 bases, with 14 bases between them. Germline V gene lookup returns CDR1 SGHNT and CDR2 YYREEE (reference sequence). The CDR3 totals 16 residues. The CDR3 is CASSTTPTLSGNTIYF. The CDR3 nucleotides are TGTGCCAGCAGCACTACCCCGACACTCTCTGGAAACACCATATATTTT.

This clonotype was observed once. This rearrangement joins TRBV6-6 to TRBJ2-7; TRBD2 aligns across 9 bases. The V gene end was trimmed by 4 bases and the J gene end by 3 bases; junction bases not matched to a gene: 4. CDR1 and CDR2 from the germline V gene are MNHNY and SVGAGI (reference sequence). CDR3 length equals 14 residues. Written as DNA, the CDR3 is TGTGCCAGCAGTTTTAGCGGGAGTAACTACGAGCAGTACTTC. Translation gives CASSFSGSNYEQYF.

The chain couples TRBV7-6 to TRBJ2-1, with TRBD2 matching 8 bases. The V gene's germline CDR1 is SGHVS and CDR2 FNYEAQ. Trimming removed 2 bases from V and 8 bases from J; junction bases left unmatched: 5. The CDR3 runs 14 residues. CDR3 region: CASSLNLAGDEQFF. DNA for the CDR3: TGTGCCAGCAGCTTAAACCTAGCGGGCGATGAGCAGTTCTTC.

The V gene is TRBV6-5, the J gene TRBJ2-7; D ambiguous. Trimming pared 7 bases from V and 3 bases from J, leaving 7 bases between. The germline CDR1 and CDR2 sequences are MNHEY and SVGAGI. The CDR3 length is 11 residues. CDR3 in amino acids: CASTDGYEQYV. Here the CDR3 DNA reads TGTGCCAGCACGGACGGCTACGAGCAGTACGTC.

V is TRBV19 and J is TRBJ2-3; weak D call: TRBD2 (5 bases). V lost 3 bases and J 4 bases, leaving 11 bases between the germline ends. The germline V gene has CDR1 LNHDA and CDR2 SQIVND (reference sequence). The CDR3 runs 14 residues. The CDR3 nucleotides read TGTGCCAGTAGTATGGCGGGCTTGGCAGATACGCAGTATTTT. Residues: CASSMAGLADTQYF.

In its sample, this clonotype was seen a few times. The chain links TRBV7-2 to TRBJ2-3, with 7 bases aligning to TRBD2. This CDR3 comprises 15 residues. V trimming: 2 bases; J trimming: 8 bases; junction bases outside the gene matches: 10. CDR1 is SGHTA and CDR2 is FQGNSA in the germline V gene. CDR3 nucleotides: TGTGCCAGCAGCTTAAATTCAGCGGGGTCGGGTACGCAGTATTTT. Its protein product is CASSLNSAGSGTQYF.

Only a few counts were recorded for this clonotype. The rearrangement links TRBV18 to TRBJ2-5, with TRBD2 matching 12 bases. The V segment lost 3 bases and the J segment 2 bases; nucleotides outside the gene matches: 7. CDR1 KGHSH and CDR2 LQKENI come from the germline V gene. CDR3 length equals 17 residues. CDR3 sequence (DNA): TGTGCCAGCTCACCTCTAAGACTAGCGGGAGTACAAGAGACCCAGTACTTC. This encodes CASSPLRLAGVQETQYF.

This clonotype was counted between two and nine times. The CDR3 DNA reads TGTGCCAGTAGTATTATAGACAGGAACACTGAAGCTTTCTTT. Encoded protein: CASSIIDRNTEAFF. This rearrangement joins TRBV19 to TRBJ1-1; D might be TRBD1 (5 bases). Germline V gene data show CDR1 as LNHDA and CDR2 as SQIVND (reference sequence). V dropped 3 bases and J dropped 1 base, with 9 bases sitting between them. The CDR3 is made up of 14 amino acids.

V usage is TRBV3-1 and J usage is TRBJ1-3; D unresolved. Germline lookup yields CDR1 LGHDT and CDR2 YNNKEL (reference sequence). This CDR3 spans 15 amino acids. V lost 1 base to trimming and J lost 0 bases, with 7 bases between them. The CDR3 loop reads CASSQVALSGNTIYF. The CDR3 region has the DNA TGTGCCAGCAGCCAAGTGGCGCTCTCTGGAAACACCATATATTTT.

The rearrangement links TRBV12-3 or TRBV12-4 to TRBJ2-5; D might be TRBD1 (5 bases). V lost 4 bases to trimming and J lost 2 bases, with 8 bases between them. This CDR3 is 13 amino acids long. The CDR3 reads CASSSNRQETQYF. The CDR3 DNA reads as TGTGCCAGCAGTTCAAACAGGCAAGAGACCCAGTACTTC.